By share, the clone carrying this TCR beta chain counts as medium-sized (0.01 to 0.1%). No antigen is known for it. The record originates from a study of cytomegalovirus exposure and HLA in healthy donors. Turning to the study itself: Most genotyped donors, approximately 77% of more than 300, had Caucasian-associated genetic ancestry. Study-level results: For TCR beta chains, V- and J-gene trimming was later linked to a missense DCLRE1C variant.

PCR was performed using 60 Vbeta and 13 Jbeta primers. The assay was immunoSEQ multiplex PCR, and TCRdb's table has in-frame clones only and misses some. The profile shows around 110,000 clones, approximately 72% of them singletons. The TCR was taken from a man aged 18-30 years in good health and CMV-seronegative. The material sequenced was PBMCs.

The CDR3 spells CASSGGGEQFF. CDR3 coding DNA: TGTGCCAGCAGCGGGGGCGGTGAGCAGTTCTTC. J is TRBJ2-1 and V is TRBV7-9, with D perhaps matching TRBD1 (6 bases). V was pared by 5 bases and J by 9 bases, with 8 bases between. CDR3 length: 11 residues. The germline V gene has CDR1 SEHNR and CDR2 FQNEAQ (reference sequence).